This entry features one T cell receptor (beta chain) sequence. The data stem from a study of blood T cell repertoires in COVID-19. About the research overall: COVID-19 samples, acute and convalescent, were from the United States, Italy and Spain. In each case, the material was cDNA or gDNA derived from T cells, B-cell-depleted T cells, or PBMCs.

The V gene's germline CDR1 is MDHEN and CDR2 SYDVKM. The V gene lost 3 bases and the J gene lost 11 bases, with 13 bases spanning the gap. The CDR3 is 12 residues long. Per the original data handling: For nucleated cells, counts were estimated from reference gene primer amplification. TCRdb keeps only in-frame clones here, not all; method: immunoSEQ multiplex PCR. Clonal size and the V and J genes are those of that table, whereas D and trimming came from the DNA. Seen here are more than 85,000 clones, 75% to 90% observed once, and the top ten hold roughly 37%. This receptor was taken from an older man with acute or convalescent COVID-19. The chain carries TRBV28 and TRBJ1-1; D is undetermined. The sequenced sample consisted of peripheral blood. As DNA, the CDR3 is TGTGCCAGCAGTTTCCCGCGGCTGTGGGCTTTCTTT. Its protein is CASSFPRLWAFF. The variable domain in full, with the rest retrieved from reference TRBV28 and TRBJ1-1, is DVKVTQSSRYLVKRTGEKVFLECVQDMDHENMFWYRQDPGLGLRLIYFSYDVKMKEKGDIPEGYSVSREKKERFSLILESASTNQTSMYLCASSFPRLWAFFGQGTRLTVV.